These 21 T cell receptor beta chains share one sample of origin, sequenced in a study of spatial heterogeneity in lung cancer (dated by TCRdb to between 2017 and 2020). What the authors observed across the whole study: The tumor nonsynonymous mutation count correlated with the number of expanded intratumoral alpha and beta TCRs.

Their specific antigens are unknown. Libraries were prepared through 5' RACE. The run used a NextSeq 500. The public reads were quality trimmed at Q25 with fastp and then assembled into clones with MiXCR by TCRdb, keeping productive beta chains. Every entry covers one CDR3 protein and lists the most common genes and DNA from its rows. The table for this sample lists approximately 6,600 distinct CDR3 sequences; approximately 1.2% of them were counted only once. The ten biggest clones cover about 9.7% of the sample. Taken with the paper, the label for time point translates to: sample taken at primary tumor resection. The input for sequencing was lung tumor tissue, taken at surgery. The origin of the receptors is a male donor with early-stage non-small cell lung cancer.

This clonotype was observed at least ten times. CDR3 sequence (DNA): TGCAGTGCTAGAGATCGGAGCAGTCCAGGGCTCCCTGGCTACACCTTC. Translating it yields CSARDRSSPGLPGYTF. The genes are TRBV20-1 and TRBJ1-2; maybe TRBD1 (5 bases). The germline CDR1 and CDR2 sequences are DFQATT and SNEGSKA (reference sequence). This CDR3 is 16 amino acids long. The V end lost 0 bases, the J end lost 7 bases, and 21 bases lay between the germline ends.

This clonotype was detected ten times or more. The chain combines TRBV6-2 or TRBV6-3 with TRBJ2-3; D is possibly TRBD2 (5 bases). The CDR3 is 15 amino acids. From germline, CDR1 is MNHEY and CDR2 SVGEGT. Trimming pared 2 bases from V and 6 bases from J, leaving 15 bases between. The CDR3 DNA reads as TGTGCCAGCAGTTACAAGGGAGCCGGGTTGGATACGCAGTATTTT. Protein product: CASSYKGAGLDTQYF.

This clonotype was detected ten times or more. The rearrangement uses TRBV13 and TRBJ1-6; D call uncertain. The CDR3 contains 15 residues. Germline V gene data show CDR1 as PRHDT and CDR2 as FYEKMQ (reference sequence). Deletions cut 6 bases from V and 8 bases from J, with 17 bases between. The CDR3 spells CASRAESRAHSPLHF. The CDR3 nucleotides read TGTGCCAGCAGGGCGGAATCGAGGGCCCATTCACCCCTCCACTTT.

This clonotype came up many times. This sequence joins TRBV7-2 and TRBJ1-1; maybe TRBD1 (5 bases). The CDR3 length is 15 residues. The V end lost 5 bases, the J end lost 6 bases, and 19 bases lay between the germline ends. Germline V gene lookup returns CDR1 SGHTA and CDR2 FQGNSA. The CDR3 nucleotides are TGTGCCAGCAGCCCCCGGTGGGAGGGACGGCCTGAAGCTTTCTTT. Amino acid sequence: CASSPRWEGRPEAFF.

This clonotype appeared many times. The gene calls are TRBV29-1 and TRBJ2-2, with D possibly TRBD1 on 6 matching bases. The V gene lost 4 bases and the J gene lost 4 bases, with 10 bases spanning the gap. There are 13 residues in the CDR3. Germline V gives CDR1 SQVTM, CDR2 ANQGSEA. The CDR3 is CSVAIGGTGELFF. The CDR3 DNA follows: TGCAGCGTTGCTATAGGGGGCACCGGGGAGCTGTTTTTT.

This clonotype was observed at least ten times. The chain combines TRBV7-2 with TRBJ1-4; no clear D gene. Trimming stripped 5 bases from V and 4 bases from J, with 14 bases between. The CDR3 sequence is 15 residues long. The germline CDR1 and CDR2 sequences are SGHTA and FQGNSA. The CDR3 DNA follows: TGTGCCAGCAGCCCTGGGGTAGGACTTAATGAAAAACTGTTTTTT. This encodes CASSPGVGLNEKLFF.

By proportion, this clonotype is medium-sized. The V call is TRBV10-1, the J call TRBJ1-1; 8 bases map to TRBD1. J was trimmed by 2 bases and V by 4 bases; bases with no gene match: 6. The CDR3 runs to 15 residues. CDR1 and CDR2 (germline): WNHNN, SYGVQD (reference sequence). The CDR3 DNA reads TGCGCCAGCAGTGCCGAGACAGGGGTAAACACTGAAGCTTTCTTT. This encodes CASSAETGVNTEAFF.

This clonotype was counted between two and nine times. It may be a read error: a sequence one base away is much more abundant. The V call is TRBV20-1, the J call TRBJ2-3; D unresolved. Germline assignment: CDR1 DFQATT and CDR2 SNEGSKA (reference sequence). The CDR3 is made up of 11 amino acids. V was shortened by 3 bases and J by 5 bases, with 6 bases between the two germline ends. DNA of the CDR3: TGCAGTGCTAGGGGTAGAGATACGCAGTATTTT. Translation: CSARGRDTQYF.

The sample holds many counts of this clonotype. The rearrangement uses TRBV6-5 and TRBJ2-5; no reliable D call. This CDR3 is 11 amino acids long. Per the germline V gene, CDR1 is MNHEY and CDR2 is SVGAGI. With 1 base removed from V and 7 bases from J, the gap between germline ends came to 4 bases. The CDR3 sequence: CASSYYGTQYF. Here the CDR3 DNA reads TGTGCCAGCAGTTACTACGGGACCCAGTACTTC.

There are a few counts of this clonotype. The CDR3 loop reads CARQIGQGSYEQYF. The CDR3 nucleotides read TGTGCCAGACAGATCGGACAGGGCTCTTACGAGCAGTACTTC. The chain recombines TRBV2 with TRBJ2-7, with TRBD1 matching 8 bases. The V gene end was trimmed by 9 bases and the J gene end by 4 bases; junction bases not matched to a gene: 11. This CDR3 spans 14 amino acids. Germline-derived CDR1 and CDR2 are SNHLY and FYNNEI. The entire variable domain, with the rest obtained from reference TRBV2 and TRBJ2-7, is as follows: EPEVTQTPSHQVTQMGQEVILRCVPISNHLYFYWYRQILGQKVEFLVSFYNNEISEKSEIFDDQFSVERPDGSNFTLKIRSTKLEDSAMYFCARQIGQGSYEQYFGPGTRLTVT.

This clonotype was seen ten or more times. V and J are TRBV19 and TRBJ1-2, with D possibly matching TRBD1 (6 bases). Per germline, CDR1 LNHDA and CDR2 SQIVND (reference sequence). The CDR3 extends over 12 amino acids. V shed 6 bases and J shed 8 bases, with 13 bases lying between them. In DNA, the CDR3 is TGTGCCAGTAGCCTACAGGGAGACGGCTACACCTTC. It is translated as CASSLQGDGYTF. Full variable domain (rest looked up from reference TRBV19 and TRBJ1-2): DGGITQSPKYLFRKEGQNVTLSCEQNLNHDAMYWYRQDPGQGLRLIYYSQIVNDFQKGDIAEGYSVSREKKESFPLTVTSAQKNPTAFYLCASSLQGDGYTFGSGTRLTVV.

This clonotype has a count of ten or more. J is TRBJ1-1 and V is TRBV2; D unresolved. Trimming removed 6 bases from V and 11 bases from J, with 16 bases in between. The CDR3 length is 12 residues. The germline CDR1 and CDR2 sequences are SNHLY and FYNNEI. CDR3 sequence: CASSSGLTEAFF. The CDR3 DNA sequence: TGTGCCAGCAGCTCGGGGTTGACCGAGGCTTTCTTT.

Ten or more counts support this clonotype. The chain couples TRBV27 to TRBJ1-1; TRBD1 might be the D (6 bases). Per the germline V gene, CDR1 is MNHEY and CDR2 is SMNVEV (reference sequence). The CDR3 totals 14 residues. V was shortened by 3 bases and J by 3 bases, with 11 bases between the two germline ends. The DNA of the CDR3 is TGTGCCAGCAGTTTTGCAGGGGCGGACACTGAAGCTTTCTTT. Protein sequence: CASSFAGADTEAFF.

By frequency in the sample, this clonotype is medium-sized. The germline gene is not matched at one end of the junction; a read error may be the cause. This rearrangement joins TRBV28 to TRBJ2-1; D gene ambiguous. Germline loops: CDR1 MDHEN, CDR2 SYDVKM. This CDR3 is 16 amino acids long. This CDR3 is CASSSPDHSSDNEQFF. CDR3 bases: TGTGCCAGCAGTTCGCCCGACCACTCCTCCGACAATGAGCAGTTCTTC.

This clonotype was observed at least ten times. This chain uses TRBV23-1 with TRBJ2-4, with D perhaps TRBD1 or TRBD2 (5 bases each). TRBV23-1 is an ORF, and what it does is uncertain. V shed 8 bases and J shed 0 bases, with 29 bases lying between them. There are 20 residues in the CDR3. CDR3 sequence reads: CASAPIGAHYMSIAKNIQYF. CDR3 sequence (DNA): TGCGCCAGCGCGCCAATCGGGGCCCACTACATGAGTATAGCCAAAAACATTCAGTACTTC.

This clonotype was detected ten times or more. The rearrangement joins TRBV7-8 to TRBJ2-6; D possibly uses TRBD1 or TRBD2 (6 bases each). The CDR3 contains 15 residues. Trimming stripped 5 bases from V and 4 bases from J, with 12 bases between. Per germline, CDR1 SGHVS and CDR2 FQNEAQ. Here the CDR3 reads CASSPSGAGANVLTF. In DNA form, the CDR3 reads TGTGCCAGCAGCCCTTCGGGGGCAGGGGCCAACGTCCTGACTTTC.

In its sample, this clonotype was seen many times. J is TRBJ2-1 and V is TRBV5-6; 9 nucleotides align to TRBD2. The CDR3 is made up of 16 amino acids. Germline V gene lookup returns CDR1 SGHDT and CDR2 YYEEEE. Trimming removed 4 bases from V and 8 bases from J; junction bases left unmatched: 13. The CDR3 loop reads CASSEASGAGSDEQFF. As DNA, the CDR3 is TGTGCCAGCAGCGAGGCTAGCGGGGCGGGGTCCGATGAGCAGTTCTTC.

This clonotype is medium-sized in the sample. The chain links TRBV10-2 to TRBJ1-1, with D unclear. The CDR3 runs to 13 residues. Looked up from germline, CDR1 is WSHSY and CDR2 is SAAADI. V was clipped by 2 bases and J by 1 base, with 5 bases between them. The CDR3 sequence is CASSEGRNTEAFF. CDR3 DNA: TGCGCCAGCAGTGAGGGGAGGAACACTGAAGCTTTCTTT.

This clonotype was counted at least ten times. The rearrangement joins TRBV12-3 or TRBV12-4 to TRBJ1-1; D perhaps matches TRBD1 (5 bases). Trimming took off 2 bases at V and 2 bases at J, with 9 bases between the two ends. The CDR3 length is 14 residues. The CDR3 sequence: CASSLTGGNTEAFF. The CDR3 bases are TGTGCCAGCAGTTTAACAGGCGGAAACACTGAAGCTTTCTTT.

This clonotype is labeled medium-sized. The chain joins TRBV14 to TRBJ1-2; D is unclear. Germline CDR1 SGHDN, CDR2 FVKESK. Deletions cut 5 bases from V and 6 bases from J, with 7 bases between. The CDR3 extends over 11 amino acids. The CDR3 DNA follows: TGTGCCAGCAGCGCGCAAAATGGCTACACCTTC. Protein product: CASSAQNGYTF.

This clonotype was recorded at least ten times. The chain joins TRBV10-3 to TRBJ2-1; 8 positions match TRBD1. CDR1 is ENHRY, CDR2 SYGVKD, per germline. The CDR3 loop spans 13 amino acids. J was trimmed by 5 bases and V by 11 bases; bases with no gene match: 8. The CDR3 DNA sequence: TGTGCCGGCAGGGGGCAGGAGAACAATGAGCAGTTCTTC. The encoded protein is CAGRGQENNEQFF.